This entry lists 30 T cell receptor beta chains sequenced from one sample in a study of blood T cells in healthy people across ages. Through a sample-barcoded 5' primer and a J-beta primer mix, a second PCR was run for roughly 7 to 11 cycles. TCRdb re-called the 5' RACE reads with MiXCR, one entry per CDR3 protein. The repertoire includes fewer than 750,000 distinct CDR3 sequences, less than 60% of them detected once, and approximately 25% sits in the top ten. The specimen was blood. The receptors originated from a man older than 75 in good health.

A remark on this clonotype: A much larger clone differs by one base, so this may be a read error. For the CDR3, the DNA is TGTGCCAGCAGCCCGGATTCAGGGGATAGCAATCAGCCCCGGCATTTT. This gives the protein CASSPDSGDSNQPRHF. The gene calls are TRBV6-6 and TRBJ1-5; D perhaps matches TRBD1 (6 bases). Germline assignment: CDR1 MNHNY and CDR2 SVGAGI (reference sequence). This CDR3 is built from 16 residues.

The chain recombines TRBV12-3 or TRBV12-4 with TRBJ2-7; maybe TRBD1 (5 bases). This CDR3 has 14 residues. With 2 bases removed from V and 11 bases from J, the gap between germline ends came to 19 bases. The CDR3 loop reads CASSLWGAPQVEYF. The CDR3 DNA reads TGTGCCAGCAGTTTATGGGGCGCTCCGCAGGTGGAGTACTTC.

The rearrangement joins TRBV20-1 to TRBJ1-5; 7 nucleotides agree with TRBD1. The junction had 9 bases not matched to a gene; V was cut back by 5 bases and J by 2 bases. CDR1 is DFQATT, CDR2 SNEGSKA, per germline (reference sequence). The CDR3 totals 15 residues. The CDR3 DNA sequence: TGCAGTGCTTTTCTAACAGGGGACCGCAATCAGCCCCAGCATTTT. Protein sequence: CSAFLTGDRNQPQHF.

The chain couples TRBV20-1 to TRBJ2-1; 7 positions agree with TRBD1. Unmatched junction bases numbered 5, after V lost 5 bases and J lost 7 bases. CDR3 length equals 12 residues. Germline CDR1 DFQATT, CDR2 SNEGSKA (reference sequence). CDR3 sequence: CSAPPTGNEQFF. CDR3 sequence (DNA): TGCAGTGCTCCCCCGACAGGGAATGAGCAGTTCTTC.

The rearrangement joins TRBV28 to TRBJ2-4; 7 bases agree with TRBD2. The trim removed 10 bases at V and 0 bases at J, leaving 9 bases unmatched. This CDR3 spans 15 amino acids. Germline V gene sequence: CDR1 MDHEN, CDR2 SYDVKM. The CDR3 nucleotides read TGTGCCACCAGCGGGGCGGGGGTAGCCAAAAACATTCAGTACTTC. This codes for CATSGAGVAKNIQYF.

The genes are TRBV12-3 or TRBV12-4 and TRBJ2-7, with D perhaps TRBD1 or TRBD2 (5 bases each). V shed 8 bases and J shed 5 bases, with 13 bases lying between them. The CDR3 is 12 amino acids. CDR3 sequence reads: CASGTLSHEQYF. The CDR3 DNA reads as TGTGCCAGCGGGACGCTTTCCCACGAGCAGTACTTC.

The chain uses TRBV20-1 and TRBJ2-5; TRBD2 matches at 7 bases. The assigned J gene may be wrong: the sequence end matches TRBJ2-7 better. This CDR3 contains 12 residues. The germline V gene has CDR1 DFQATT and CDR2 SNEGSKA (reference sequence). CDR3 in DNA: TGCAGTGCTAGAGGCGCGGGGGACGAGCAGTACTTC. It is translated as CSARGAGDEQYF.

This clonotype came up a few times. V and J are TRBV27 and TRBJ2-1; no firm D call. The CDR3 runs to 13 residues. CDR1 is MNHEY, CDR2 SMNVEV, per germline (reference sequence). Between the trimmed V and J ends, which lost 4 bases and 7 bases, there was a span of 11 bases. CDR3 nucleotide sequence: TGTGCCAGCAGTTATAGCTACGGAAATGAGCAGTTCTTC. Translated: CASSYSYGNEQFF.

V gene TRBV29-1 combines with J gene TRBJ2-7; TRBD1 matches 11 bases. The CDR3 is 13 residues long. The V gene's germline CDR1 is SQVTM and CDR2 ANQGSEA. Trimming cost V 4 bases and J 4 bases; bases outside gene matches: 3. CDR3 sequence reads: CSVVGDRGYEQYF. The CDR3 bases are TGCAGCGTTGTTGGGGACAGGGGGTACGAGCAGTACTTC.

This clonotype has more than one count but fewer than ten. This chain's CDR3 is CASSEFGEGTEAFF. The CDR3 DNA follows: TGTGCCAGCAGTGAATTCGGGGAGGGTACTGAAGCTTTCTTT. The rearrangement links TRBV25-1 to TRBJ1-1; D uncertain. Germline V gives CDR1 MGHDK, CDR2 SYGVNS. Trimming pared 1 base from V and 5 bases from J, leaving 11 bases between. CDR3 length equals 14 residues.

The chain employs TRBV20-1 and TRBJ2-7; tentatively, D is TRBD1 or TRBD2 (5 bases each). Trimming took 3 bases from V and 3 from J, leaving 15 bases between them. The V gene's germline CDR1 is DFQATT and CDR2 SNEGSKA (reference sequence). The CDR3 is 14 residues long. CDR3 nucleotide sequence: TGCAGTGCTAGGGGGCCATCCGGGGACTACGAGCAGTACTTC. Amino acid sequence: CSARGPSGDYEQYF.

This clonotype was seen ten or more times. This rearrangement joins TRBV6-5 to TRBJ2-3; unclear D gene. Germline CDR1 MNHEY, CDR2 SVGAGI. Trimming shortened V by 6 bases and J by 0 bases, and 16 bases separated the two germline ends. This CDR3 is 16 amino acids long. CDR3 in DNA: TGTGCCAGCAGCCCAAACTTGGACCGGAGCACAGATACGCAGTATTTT. Translating gives CASSPNLDRSTDTQYF.

A word on this clonotype: One junction end disagrees with the germline gene, perhaps due to a read error. The V call is TRBV10-3, the J call TRBJ1-4; D not certain. The V gene's germline CDR1 is ENHRY and CDR2 SYGVKD. The CDR3 length is 17 residues. The CDR3 reads CAISESLDAATNEKLFF. In nucleotides, the CDR3 is TGTGCTATCAGTGAGTCGTTGGACGCAGCAACTAATGAAAAACTGTTTTTT.

The chain combines TRBV4-3 with TRBJ2-3, with 11 bases aligning to TRBD2. V gave up 0 bases and J gave up 2 bases; unmatched junction bases: 4. This CDR3 is built from 17 residues. The germline V gene has CDR1 LGHNA and CDR2 YSLEER. In DNA form, the CDR3 reads TGCGCCAGCAGCCAAGATCTAGCGGGGGGAAACACAGATACGCAGTATTTT. It codes for CASSQDLAGGNTDTQYF.

This clonotype turned up a few times. Here the CDR3 reads CASSAGQGPQETQYF. The CDR3 DNA reads TGCGCCAGCAGCGCCGGACAGGGACCCCAAGAGACCCAGTACTTC. The rearrangement uses TRBV5-1 and TRBJ2-5; TRBD1 agrees at 8 bases. Germline-derived CDR1 and CDR2 are SGHRS and YFSETQ. The V and J ends lost 4 bases and 1 base, in that order; junction bases with no gene match: 6. CDR3 length: 15 amino acids.

This clonotype turned up a few times. J is TRBJ2-7 and V is TRBV27, with unresolved D. Germline CDR1 is MNHEY and CDR2 is SMNVEV (reference sequence). Deletions cut 6 bases from V and 3 bases from J, with 9 bases between. The CDR3 runs 12 residues. The CDR3 reads CASRPNSYEQYF. Written as DNA, the CDR3 is TGTGCCAGCAGACCCAACAGCTACGAGCAGTACTTC.

The V and J genes are TRBV12-3 or TRBV12-4 and TRBJ1-5; D gene uncertain. The CDR3 consists of 13 residues. V was cut by 3 bases and J by 6 bases, with 9 bases left in between. CDR3 residues: CASSFGATQPQHF. CDR3 coding DNA: TGTGCCAGCAGTTTTGGAGCTACTCAGCCCCAGCATTTT.

The chain links TRBV5-1 to TRBJ2-7; 8 nucleotides align to TRBD1. CDR1 is SGHRS and CDR2 is YFSETQ in the germline V gene. With 1 base clipped from V and 1 base from J, the junction kept 1 base outside the gene matches. The CDR3 length is 14 residues. CDR3 residues: CASSLNRGSYEQYF. The CDR3 bases are TGCGCCAGCAGCTTGAACAGGGGGTCCTACGAGCAGTACTTC.

This clonotype was observed a handful of times. The gene calls are TRBV6-6 and TRBJ2-5, with 12 bases aligning to TRBD2. Trimming cost V 2 bases and J 11 bases; bases outside gene matches: 6. Germline V gene lookup returns CDR1 MNHNY and CDR2 SVGAGI (reference sequence). The CDR3 has 14 amino acids. Here the CDR3 DNA reads TGTGCCAGCAGTTACACTAGCGGGGGGCATGAGCAGTACTTC. Amino acids: CASSYTSGGHEQYF.

The chain joins TRBV18 to TRBJ2-7; 11 bases line up with TRBD1. CDR1 is KGHSH and CDR2 is LQKENI in the germline V gene. The CDR3 covers 15 residues. Trimming at V came to 3 bases and at J to 2 bases, leaving 3 bases not matched to a gene. For the CDR3, the DNA is TGTGCCAGCTCACCGGACAGGGGGCGTACCTACGAGCAGTACTTC. This codes for CASSPDRGRTYEQYF.

The CDR3 loop reads CASSLDAGVGRPNTEAFF. As DNA, the CDR3 is TGTGCCAGCAGCTTAGACGCGGGGGTTGGACGCCCGAACACTGAAGCTTTCTTT. This rearrangement joins TRBV11-2 to TRBJ1-1, with a possible D match to TRBD1 (5 bases). The V gene's germline CDR1 is SGHAT and CDR2 FQNNGV. V gave up 0 bases and J gave up 1 base, with 18 bases separating them. This CDR3 comprises 18 residues. Full variable domain (outside the CDR3, taken from reference TRBV11-2 and TRBJ1-1): EAGVAQSPRYKIIEKRQSVAFWCNPISGHATLYWYQQILGQGPKLLIQFQNNGVVDDSQLPKDRFSAERLKGVDSTLKIQPAKLEDSAVYLCASSLDAGVGRPNTEAFFGQGTRLTVV.

This chain's CDR3 is CSARAGDRGLRGYTF. The CDR3 bases are TGCAGTGCTAGAGCGGGAGACAGGGGGCTGCGGGGCTACACCTTC. The chain employs TRBV20-1 and TRBJ1-2, with 10 bases aligning to TRBD1. Trimming took 1 base from V and 8 from J; bases not matched to a gene: 10. This CDR3 has 15 residues. In germline, CDR1 is DFQATT, CDR2 SNEGSKA (reference sequence).

This sequence joins TRBV6-4 and TRBJ2-1; TRBD2 might be the D (5 bases). The V gene's germline CDR1 is MRHNA and CDR2 SNTAGT. With 2 bases removed from V and 7 bases from J, the gap between germline ends came to 9 bases. CDR3 length equals 13 residues. The CDR3 region is CASSDRPGNEQFF. CDR3 nucleotide sequence: TGTGCCAGCAGTGACCGCCCGGGGAATGAGCAGTTCTTC.

Remarks on this clonotype: A much more abundant neighbour one base away suggests this may be a read error. The gene calls are TRBV6-5 and TRBJ2-5; no reliable D call. The assigned J gene may be wrong: the sequence end matches TRBJ2-7 better. The CDR3 contains 14 residues. Germline V gene data show CDR1 as MNHEY and CDR2 as SVGAGI. In DNA form, the CDR3 reads TGTGCCAGCAGTGCACCACGCTCGGGCTACGAGCAGTACTTC. This encodes CASSAPRSGYEQYF.

In the case of this clonotype: Germline is not matched at one junction end, which may reflect a read error. The gene calls are TRBV20-1 and TRBJ2-7; perhaps TRBD1 as D (5 bases). Germline CDR1 reads DFQATT; CDR2 reads SNEGSKA (reference sequence). The CDR3 spans 15 residues. CDR3 in amino acids: CSARAPGRSSYEQYF. DNA of the CDR3: TGCAGTGCCAGAGCCCCAGGGCGCAGCTCCTACGAGCAGTACTTC.

V and J are TRBV20-1 and TRBJ1-4; D unclear. The V and J ends lost 3 bases and 5 bases respectively, with 19 bases between them. The CDR3 sequence is 16 residues long. Germline V gene lookup returns CDR1 DFQATT and CDR2 SNEGSKA (reference sequence). In DNA, the CDR3 is TGCAGTGCTAGCCGTACAGTGACCCTGGGAAATGAAAAACTGTTTTTT. Protein sequence: CSASRTVTLGNEKLFF.

The chain has TRBV2 and TRBJ2-5, with TRBD2 as a possible D gene (5 bases). The V end was cut by 7 bases, the J end by 5 bases, with 8 bases between. CDR3 length: 11 amino acids. Looked up from germline, CDR1 is SNHLY and CDR2 is FYNNEI. Here the CDR3 DNA reads TGTGCCAGCAACCCGGGGGAGACCCAGTACTTC. Translating gives CASNPGETQYF.

This rearrangement joins TRBV12-3 or TRBV12-4 to TRBJ1-4; TRBD1 agrees at 7 bases. With V trimmed by 6 bases and J by 0 bases, 7 bases remained unmatched. This CDR3 contains 16 residues. CDR3 residues: CASRQRTGATNEKLFF. The DNA for the CDR3 is TGTGCCAGCAGGCAAAGGACAGGAGCAACTAATGAAAAACTGTTTTTT.

The V and J genes are TRBV5-1 and TRBJ2-5; 10 bases fit TRBD2. CDR1 is SGHRS and CDR2 is YFSETQ in the germline V gene. This CDR3 region has 16 residues. V was clipped by 0 bases and J by 2 bases; unmatched bases: 4. The CDR3 region is CASSLGGLAQQETQYF. The CDR3 DNA reads as TGCGCCAGCAGCTTGGGGGGACTAGCGCAACAAGAGACCCAGTACTTC. Looking up the rest from reference TRBV5-1 and TRBJ2-5 gives the full variable domain: KAGVTQTPRYLIKTRGQQVTLSCSPISGHRSVSWYQQTPGQGLQFLFEYFSETQRNKGNFPGRFSGRQFSNSRSEMNVSTLELGDSALYLCASSLGGLAQQETQYFGPGTRLLVL.

The chain recombines TRBV7-2 with TRBJ2-7; TRBD1 matches at 7 bases. The CDR3 is 15 residues long. Trimming removed 4 bases from V and 3 bases from J; junction bases left unmatched: 9. Germline CDR1 and CDR2: SGHTA and FQGNSA. The CDR3 here is CASSSTGVYIYEQYF. The CDR3 DNA reads TGTGCCAGCAGCTCCACAGGGGTGTATATCTACGAGCAGTACTTC.